The T cell receptor (beta chain) under discussion was sequenced for a study of T cells in Graves' hyperthyroidism and ophthalmopathy. TCR beta CDR3 sequences were amplified from RNA transcripts. Using the HTBI primer set, a first-round RT-PCR was run on the TCR CDR3. Each CDR3 protein is one row after TCRdb ran MiXCR on the multiplex PCR reads. The sample holds 45,000 to 50,000 distinct CDR3 sequences, approximately 50% seen once. CDR1 is SEHNR and CDR2 is FQNEAQ in the germline V gene (reference sequence). The CDR3 is 13 residues long. This clonotype showed up many times. A junction end diverges from the germline sequence, so it may reflect a read error.

Sequencing was carried out using peripheral blood or thyroid tissue (not recorded which). The sequence was collected from a woman between 45 and 60 years old with Graves' hyperthyroidism. This chain links TRBV7-9 with TRBJ2-7; D is uncertain. The CDR3 sequence is CASSQPEWGEQYF. CDR3 DNA sequence: TGCGCCAGCAGCCAGCCCGAGTGGGGAGAGCAGTACTTC.